This TCR beta chain was retrieved from a study of beta chain features in type 1 diabetes (dated by TCRdb to between 2017 and 2018). Background for the entire study: Mean age, gender distribution, total cell number and subset yield were not different between patients and healthy donors. Regulatory and stem cell-like memory subsets were isolated from only 8 patients and roughly 8 healthy donors, whereas naive and central memory subsets came from all 28 donors. Across all samples, some 110,000,000 sorted cells were examined, and cell number per subset correlated strongly with RNA yield. The study compared the TCRB repertoires of sorted circulating CD4+ T cell subsets in recently diagnosed type 1 diabetes patients with those in matched healthy donors. What the research found in general, with its limitations: Fewer insertions and more nucleotide deletions at VDJ recombination sites were observed in patients with type 1 diabetes, implying thymic rearrangement abnormalities. Type 1 diabetes patients showed a moderate but significant shortening of TCRB CDR3 length in all four CD4+ subsets. Sequencing cDNA rather than genomic DNA could over-represent highly expressing activated cells, although activation and CD3 levels did not differ between groups. Because small numbers of individuals were included in the HLA sub-analyses, any influence of HLA type on TCRB rearrangement was left unresolved. The naive, central memory and regulatory TCRB repertoires appeared to resemble one another more closely among patients than among healthy donors. Shorter templates might be favored by PCR, yet because patient and control samples were amplified and corrected together, any such skew would affect both groups equally.

Each donor gave one peripheral blood draw, around 100 mL on average, collected into heparinised tubes. Using a panel that included CD45RO, CCR7, CD25, CD127, CD95 and CD27, naive, central memory, regulatory and stem cell-like memory CD4+ T cells were sorted on a BD FACSAria II. Purity was above 95% for every sorted population. PBMCs were isolated immediately by Lymphoprep density gradient centrifugation and stained directly without culture. So that batch effects would be minimized, each experiment stained and sorted samples in pairs, pairing one healthy donor with one patient. This clone was seen a single time. There is no known antigen for this receptor. No base-level quality is on record; no much larger clone is a single base apart. The entire amount of isolated RNA was reverse transcribed using the High Capacity cDNA Reverse Transcription Kit, so the sequenced TCRB transcripts were expressed ones. Stem cell-like memory T cell samples underwent survey-depth immunoSEQ sequencing, averaging about 1 million total reads per sample. Sorted cells were lysed in RLT buffer, and RNA was extracted using DNase-treated RNeasy Micro or Mini kits according to cell number. Each cell subset was processed separately to prevent cross-contamination, with patient and healthy donor samples processed together. The immunoSEQ multiplex PCR was used to amplify TCRB sequences from cDNA, yielding 87-bp fragments that span the CDR3 region. Amplicons were sequenced on the Illumina HiSeq platform. The original methods were these. PCR bias was corrected computationally using synthetic template baselines, and reads within Hamming distance 2 were collapsed, with unmergeable singletons discarded. By aligning reads against IMGT, V, D and J genes, CDR3 length, and insertions or deletions at six rearrangement sites were assigned. Clonotype counts were normalized to sorted cell number within each subset before computing true diversity and Gini coefficients with the tcR R package. The overlap coefficient, calculated on TCRB nucleotide sequences, was used to quantify repertoire sharing. The table comes from immuneACCESS by way of TCRdb, which keeps in-frame sequences with V and J called. Part of the clones is missing from these tables; in studies checked, under half for an unresolved V gene and the rest for unknown reasons. Clonal size and the V and J genes are those of that table, whereas D and trimming came from the DNA. This sample is represented by some 47,000 clones; roughly 47% of them were singletons. 0.1% to 0.15% of the sample belongs to the ten largest clones.

CDR1 and CDR2 are read off the germline V gene as KGHSH and LQKENI. The germline ends are 11 bases apart after V is trimmed by 2 bases and J by 6 bases. Counted from cysteine to phenylalanine, this CDR3 has 13 amino acids. The read is trimmed to its CDR3 DNA, 39 bases read in frame from base 1. Sample: stem cell memory CD4+ T cells from blood. The sample's cell subset or site label is to be understood as: stem cell-like memory CD4+ T cells. This sequence was found in a man aged 25 to 40 with type 1 diabetes. The rearrangement joined TRBV18 to TRBJ2-7; the D gene identity is not certain. CDR3 sequence: CASSPAEVGEQYF. The DNA sequence is TGTGCCAGCTCACCAGCGGAAGTGGGCGAGCAGTACTTC.